Here is one T cell receptor (beta chain) with its context. The sample belongs to a study of blood T cell repertoires in COVID-19. Study as a whole: Material from acute and convalescent COVID-19 was sourced from the United States, Italy and Spain. Sources were T cells, B-cell-depleted T cells, or PBMCs; the material itself was cDNA or gDNA.

Libraries were prepared by immunoSEQ multiplex PCR; TCRdb keeps only in-frame clonotypes and omits some of them. This sample has fewer than 350,000 clones, with around 85% found just once. Germline lookup yields CDR1 SEHNR and CDR2 FQNEAQ (reference sequence). This CDR3 spans 13 amino acids. V lost 3 bases, J lost 8 bases, and 5 bases stayed unmatched. Grouping used clinical history reported by participants in a survey and questionnaire. The study counted Cohort 3 donors as recovered given two negative PCRs, clearance, or symptom resolution. The sequencing input was PBMCs or T cells enriched from blood (not recorded which). The chain recombines TRBV7-9 with TRBJ1-2; 8 positions match TRBD1. This receptor was obtained from a woman aged 45-65 years who had recovered from COVID-19. CDR3 DNA: TGTGCCAGCAGCTTCAACAGGGGGGACGGCTACACCTTC. Its protein product is CASSFNRGDGYTF.